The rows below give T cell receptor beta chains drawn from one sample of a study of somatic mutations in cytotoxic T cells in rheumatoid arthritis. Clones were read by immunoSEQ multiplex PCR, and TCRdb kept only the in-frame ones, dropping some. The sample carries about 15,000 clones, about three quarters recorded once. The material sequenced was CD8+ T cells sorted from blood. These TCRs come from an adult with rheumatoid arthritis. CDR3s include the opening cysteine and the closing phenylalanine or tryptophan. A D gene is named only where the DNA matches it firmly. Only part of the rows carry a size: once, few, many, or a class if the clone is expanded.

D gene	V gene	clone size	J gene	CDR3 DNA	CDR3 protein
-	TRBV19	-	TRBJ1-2	TGTGCCAGTAGTCCCGTCGGCGTTTCCTATGGCTACACCTTC	CASSPVGVSYGYTF
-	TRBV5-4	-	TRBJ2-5	TGTGCCAGCAGTTCCCGCGGGACGGAGAAAGAGACCCAGTACTTC	CASSSRGTEKETQYF
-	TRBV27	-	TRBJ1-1	TGTGCCAGCAGTCTTACCATGGGGAACACTGAAGCTTTCTTT	CASSLTMGNTEAFF
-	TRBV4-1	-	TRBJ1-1	TGCGCCAGCAGCCAAGCCAGGCGGGCTTTCTTT	CASSQARRAFF
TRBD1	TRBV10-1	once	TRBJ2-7	TGCGCCACCTGGGACAGGGGGCTTTACGAGCAGTACTTC	CATWDRGLYEQYF
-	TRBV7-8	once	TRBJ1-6	TGTGCCAGCAGCTTAGCCGGGACATGGTCACCCCTCCACTTT	CASSLAGTWSPLHF
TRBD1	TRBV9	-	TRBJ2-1	TGTGCCAGCAGCGTAGATTCAGGGGGCTACAATGAGCAGTTCTTC	CASSVDSGGYNEQFF
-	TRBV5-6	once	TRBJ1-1	TGTGCCAGCAGCTGGATAAGGGACAATGAAGCTTTCTTT	CASSWIRDNEAFF
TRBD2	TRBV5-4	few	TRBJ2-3	TGTGCCAGCAGAAGACTAGCGGGGGAGGATGGGACGCAGTATTTT	CASRRLAGEDGTQYF
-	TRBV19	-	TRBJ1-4	TGTGCCAGTAGTTCGCAACAGGGTGCAACTAATGAAAAACTGTTTTTT	CASSSQQGATNEKLFF
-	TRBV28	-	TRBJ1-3	TGTGCCAGCAGCACGCCCGCAGAGATCTCTGGAAACACCATATATTTT	CASSTPAEISGNTIYF
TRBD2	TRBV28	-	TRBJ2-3	TGTGCCAGCAGTTCCCCCCTAGCGGGGGTCGGCACAGATACGCAGTATTTT	CASSSPLAGVGTDTQYF
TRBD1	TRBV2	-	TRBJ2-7	TGTGCCAAAACGGGGCAGGGGGCCTACGAGCAGTACTTC	CAKTGQGAYEQYF
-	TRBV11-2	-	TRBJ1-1	TGTGCCAGCAGCTTAGGGCCTGAAGCTTTCTTT	CASSLGPEAFF
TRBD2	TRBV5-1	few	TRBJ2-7	TGCGCCAGCAGCTTGCGGGGGGGGCACTACGAGCAGTACTTC	CASSLRGGHYEQYF
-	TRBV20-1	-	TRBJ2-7	TGCAGTGCCCGGGAAGGCCCCGAGCAGTACTTC	CSAREGPEQYF
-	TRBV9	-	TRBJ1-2	TGTGCCAGCAGCGTATGGGAGGGATCTAACTATGGCTACACCTTC	CASSVWEGSNYGYTF
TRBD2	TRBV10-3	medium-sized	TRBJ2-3	TGTGCCATCAGTGAGCCCACCACGACTAGCGGGGGGCACCGCGAATTCACAGATACGCAGTATTTT	CAISEPTTTSGGHREFTDTQYF
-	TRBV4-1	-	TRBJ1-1	TGCGCCAGCAGCCAGGCCGAGACAGAGGGGAACACTGAAGCTTTCTTT	CASSQAETEGNTEAFF
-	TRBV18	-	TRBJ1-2	TGTGCCAGCTCACCCAACTATGGCTACACCTTC	CASSPNYGYTF
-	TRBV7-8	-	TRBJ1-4	TGTGCCAGCAGCTTCACGGCAGGTCCAGGAAAACTGTTTTTT	CASSFTAGPGKLFF
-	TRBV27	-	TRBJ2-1	TGTGCCAGCAGTTTAAGTCTCTACAATGAGCAGTTCTTC	CASSLSLYNEQFF
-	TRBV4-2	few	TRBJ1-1	TGTGCCAGCAGCCGCTCGGATAGCGGCACTGAAGCTTTCTTT	CASSRSDSGTEAFF
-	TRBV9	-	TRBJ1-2	TGTGCCAGCAGCGTAGCCGGGACCTCCTACTATGGCTACACCTTC	CASSVAGTSYYGYTF
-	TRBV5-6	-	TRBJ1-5	TGTGCCAGCAGCTCATATGTGCAGGCGAATCAGCCCCAGCATTTT	CASSSYVQANQPQHF
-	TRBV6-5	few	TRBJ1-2	TGTGCCAGCAGTTACTTCAGGGCTAGTGGCTACACCTTC	CASSYFRASGYTF
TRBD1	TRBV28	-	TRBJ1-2	TGTGCCAGCAGTTTATCCCCGGGACAGGGGGCATTTGGCTACACCTTC	CASSLSPGQGAFGYTF
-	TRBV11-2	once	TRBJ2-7	TGTGCCAGCAGCTTTTCGGCCGGCAACTACGAGCAGTACTTC	CASSFSAGNYEQYF
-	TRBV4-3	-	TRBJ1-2	TGCGCCAGCAGCCAAGATTCTGGCCTCCTCGGCTATGGCTACACCTTC	CASSQDSGLLGYGYTF
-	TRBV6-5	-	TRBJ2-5	TGTGCCAGCAGGCTGTTGGGGGAAGAGACCCAGTACTTC	CASRLLGEETQYF
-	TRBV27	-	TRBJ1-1	TGTGCCAGCGGGGTCGGGGCGCGCACTGAAGCTTTCTTT	CASGVGARTEAFF
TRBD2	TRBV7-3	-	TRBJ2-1	TGTGCCAGCAGCTTTAGCGGGGGGGCGAATGAGCAGTTCTTC	CASSFSGGANEQFF
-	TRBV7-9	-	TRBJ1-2	TGTGCCAGCAGCTTACAAGGGGTAGCTAACTATGGCTACACCTTC	CASSLQGVANYGYTF
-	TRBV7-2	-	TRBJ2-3	TGTGCCAGCACCTCCGATCCTTCCGATACGCAGTATTTT	CASTSDPSDTQYF
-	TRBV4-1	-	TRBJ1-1	TGCGCCAGCACCCGGGCCGCCGTGAACACTGAAGCTTTCTTT	CASTRAAVNTEAFF